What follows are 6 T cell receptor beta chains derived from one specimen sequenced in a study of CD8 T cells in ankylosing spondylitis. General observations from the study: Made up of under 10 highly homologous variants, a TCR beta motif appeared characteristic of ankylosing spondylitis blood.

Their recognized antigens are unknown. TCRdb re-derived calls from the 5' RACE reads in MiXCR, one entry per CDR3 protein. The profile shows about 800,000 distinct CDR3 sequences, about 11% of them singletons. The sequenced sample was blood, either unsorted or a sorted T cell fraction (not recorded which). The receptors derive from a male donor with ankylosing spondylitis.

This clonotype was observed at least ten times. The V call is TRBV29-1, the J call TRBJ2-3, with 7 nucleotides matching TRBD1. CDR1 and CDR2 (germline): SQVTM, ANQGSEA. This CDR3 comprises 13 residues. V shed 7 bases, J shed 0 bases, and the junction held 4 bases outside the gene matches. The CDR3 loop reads CSGRGLSTDTQYF. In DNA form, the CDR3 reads TGCAGCGGTAGGGGGCTGAGCACAGATACGCAGTATTTT.

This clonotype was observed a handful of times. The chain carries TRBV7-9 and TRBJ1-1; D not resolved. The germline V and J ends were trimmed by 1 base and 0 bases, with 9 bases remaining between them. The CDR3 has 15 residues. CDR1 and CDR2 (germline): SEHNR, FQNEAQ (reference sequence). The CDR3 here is CASSLGAVLNTEAFF. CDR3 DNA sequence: TGTGCCAGCAGCTTAGGGGCAGTGCTGAACACTGAAGCTTTCTTT.

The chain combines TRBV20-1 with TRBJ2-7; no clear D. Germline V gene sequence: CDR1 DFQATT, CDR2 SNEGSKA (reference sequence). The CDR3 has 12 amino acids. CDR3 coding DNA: TGCAGGGCTTTAGCAGATCCCTACGAGCAGTACTTC. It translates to CRALADPYEQYF.

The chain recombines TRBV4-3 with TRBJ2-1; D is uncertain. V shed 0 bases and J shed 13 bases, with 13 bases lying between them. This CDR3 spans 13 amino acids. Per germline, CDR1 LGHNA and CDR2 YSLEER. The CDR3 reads CASSQDTTRLQFF. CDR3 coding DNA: TGCGCCAGCAGCCAAGACACGACGCGGTTACAGTTCTTC.

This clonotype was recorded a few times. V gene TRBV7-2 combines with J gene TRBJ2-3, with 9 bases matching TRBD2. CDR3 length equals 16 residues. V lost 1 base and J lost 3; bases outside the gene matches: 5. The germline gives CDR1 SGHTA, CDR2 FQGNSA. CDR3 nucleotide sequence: TGTGCCAGCAGCTTAGGAGCTAGCGGGGTAACAGATACGCAGTATTTT. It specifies CASSLGASGVTDTQYF.

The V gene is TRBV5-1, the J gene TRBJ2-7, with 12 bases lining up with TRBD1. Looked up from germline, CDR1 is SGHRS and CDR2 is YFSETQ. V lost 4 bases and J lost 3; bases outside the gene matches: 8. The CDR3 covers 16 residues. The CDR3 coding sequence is TGCGCCAGCAGCCCCGGGACAGGGGGCTTTTACTACGAGCAGTACTTC. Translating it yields CASSPGTGGFYYEQYF. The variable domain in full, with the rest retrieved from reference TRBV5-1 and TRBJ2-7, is KAGVTQTPRYLIKTRGQQVTLSCSPISGHRSVSWYQQTPGQGLQFLFEYFSETQRNKGNFPGRFSGRQFSNSRSEMNVSTLELGDSALYLCASSPGTGGFYYEQYFGPGTRLTVT.